This TCR beta chain originates from a study of spatial heterogeneity in lung cancer. Study results and caveats: Blood showed ubiquitous tumor TCRs more often at resection than at routine follow-up.

This clonotype was observed at least ten times. Its antigen is as yet unknown. V shed 10 bases, J shed 4 bases, and the junction held 2 bases outside the gene matches. The V gene's germline CDR1 is SGHTA and CDR2 FQGNSA. This CDR3 has 13 amino acids. The library protocol tagged each TCR cDNA with a unique molecular identifier. Using its own MiXCR run on the 5' RACE reads, TCRdb lists one record per CDR3 protein. Seen here are tens of thousands of distinct CDR3 sequences, more than 10% observed once, and the top ten hold about two fifths. Time point given: sample taken at primary tumor resection. Unsorted whole RNA from tumor, nontumor lung or frozen PBMC underwent sequencing.

This TCR was sampled from a male donor with early-stage non-small cell lung cancer. The V call is TRBV7-2, the J call TRBJ2-3; 13 nucleotides align to TRBD2. Here the sequenced sample was PBMCs, taken at surgery. Here the CDR3 reads CATGLAGADTQYF. The CDR3 DNA follows: TGTGCCACTGGACTAGCGGGAGCAGATACGCAGTATTTT.